Following are 28 T cell receptor beta chains from one sample sequenced in a study. Each CDR3 protein is one row after TCRdb ran MiXCR on the RT-PCR reads. The table lists hundreds of thousands of distinct CDR3 sequences, 12% to 15% of them singletons. The sample consisted of memory CD4+ T cells from blood. Receptors were obtained from a female donor in good health, serving as a healthy control.

Ten or more counts support this clonotype. The J gene is TRBJ2-5, the V gene TRBV7-3; D ambiguous. Germline CDR1 reads SGHTA; CDR2 reads FQGTGA. The V gene lost 2 bases and the J gene lost 1 base, with 11 bases spanning the gap. The CDR3 runs to 15 residues. The CDR3, as DNA: TGTGCCAGCAGCTTATCCGGGTTGGCCCAAGAGACCCAGTACTTC. This translates into CASSLSGLAQETQYF. Full variable domain (missing parts from reference TRBV7-3 and TRBJ2-5): GAGVSQTPSNKVTEKGKYVELRCDPISGHTALYWYRQSLGQGPEFLIYFQGTGAADDSGLPNDRFFAVRPEGSVSTLKIQRTERGDSAVYLCASSLSGLAQETQYFGPGTRLLVL.

V gene TRBV9 combines with J gene TRBJ2-1, with TRBD2 matching over 13 bases. V dropped 3 bases and J dropped 5; count of bases not matched to a gene: 5. This CDR3 is built from 16 residues. Germline loops: CDR1 SGDLS, CDR2 YYNGEE. In DNA form, the CDR3 reads TGTGCCAGCAGCGGGACTAGCGGGAGTGTCGACAATGAGCAGTTCTTC. It encodes CASSGTSGSVDNEQFF.

The V call is TRBV30, the J call TRBJ1-6; the match to TRBD1 covers 9 bases. With V trimmed by 4 bases and J by 8 bases, 6 bases remained unmatched. CDR1 is GTSNPN, CDR2 SVGIG, per germline (reference sequence). CDR3 size: 14 residues. The CDR3 spells CAWTGQGFYSPLHF. In DNA, the CDR3 is TGTGCCTGGACCGGACAGGGGTTTTATTCACCCCTCCACTTT.

The V gene is TRBV28, the J gene TRBJ2-3; D remains unclear. Between the trimmed V and J ends, which lost 4 bases and 3 bases, there was a span of 11 bases. The CDR3 covers 14 residues. CDR1 and CDR2 (germline): MDHEN, SYDVKM. This CDR3 is CASSWTQATDTQYF. DNA for the CDR3: TGTGCCAGCAGTTGGACCCAAGCTACAGATACGCAGTATTTT. Full variable domain (outside the CDR3, taken from reference TRBV28 and TRBJ2-3): DVKVTQSSRYLVKRTGEKVFLECVQDMDHENMFWYRQDPGLGLRLIYFSYDVKMKEKGDIPEGYSVSREKKERFSLILESASTNQTSMYLCASSWTQATDTQYFGPGTRLTVL.

This clonotype was seen at least ten times. CDR3 residues: CATSRPLGGYGYTF. Here the CDR3 DNA reads TGTGCCACCAGCAGACCACTCGGAGGGTATGGCTACACCTTC. This chain links TRBV15 with TRBJ1-2; D unclear. V lost 2 bases and J lost 5, with 12 bases in between. Germline CDR1 is LNHNV and CDR2 is YYDKDF (reference sequence). This CDR3 region has 14 residues.

This clonotype occurred many times. The chain is built from TRBV7-2 and TRBJ1-1; D is unresolved. CDR3 size: 13 residues. V was shortened by 7 bases and J by 0 bases, with 9 bases between the two germline ends. Germline V gene lookup returns CDR1 SGHTA and CDR2 FQGNSA. The CDR3 reads CASTFRMNTEAFF. The DNA of the CDR3 is TGTGCCAGCACGTTCAGAATGAACACTGAAGCTTTCTTT.

V gene TRBV6-6 combines with J gene TRBJ1-1, with D possibly being TRBD1 (5 bases). The V gene's germline CDR1 is MNHNY and CDR2 SVGAGI (reference sequence). The V end lost 2 bases, the J end lost 2 bases, and 15 bases lay between the germline ends. This CDR3 is 16 amino acids long. The CDR3: CASSYGGEGINTEAFF. The DNA of the CDR3 is TGTGCCAGCAGTTACGGGGGGGAGGGGATTAACACTGAAGCTTTCTTT.

This clonotype was observed a handful of times. The chain carries TRBV20-1 and TRBJ2-3, with 11 bases that match TRBD1. The CDR3 has 15 amino acids. Per germline, CDR1 DFQATT and CDR2 SNEGSKA (reference sequence). V was pared by 6 bases and J by 6 bases, with 11 bases of the junction left unmatched. The CDR3 here is CSAPAPGQGGDTQYF. The CDR3, as DNA: TGCAGTGCACCCGCTCCGGGACAGGGGGGTGATACGCAGTATTTT.

Only a few counts were recorded for this clonotype. This chain uses TRBV11-2 with TRBJ2-1, with TRBD1 matching 7 bases. J lost 10 bases, V lost 5 bases, and 11 bases had no gene match. CDR1 is SGHAT and CDR2 is FQNNGV in the germline V gene. The CDR3 is made up of 14 amino acids. CDR3 nucleotides: TGTGCCAGCAGCCCAAACACAGGGGATGGAGAGCAGTTCTTC. This translates into CASSPNTGDGEQFF.

This clonotype was picked up a small number of times. This chain connects TRBV20-1 to TRBJ1-4; D is possibly TRBD1 (6 bases). Trimming stripped 6 bases from V and 0 bases from J, with 14 bases between. This CDR3 has 15 residues. Germline assignment: CDR1 DFQATT and CDR2 SNEGSKA (reference sequence). CDR3 in DNA: TGCAGTGCCCTACCGGGGGGCGCAACTAATGAAAAACTGTTTTTT. As protein: CSALPGGATNEKLFF.

This clonotype has ten or more counts. This chain uses TRBV6-5 with TRBJ2-7, with TRBD2 matching 10 bases. The CDR3 contains 17 residues. CDR1 is MNHEY and CDR2 is SVGAGI in the germline V gene. Trimming cost V 0 bases and J 5 bases; bases outside gene matches: 10. The CDR3 sequence: CASSYSWLAGDLDEQYF. CDR3 in DNA: TGTGCCAGCAGTTACTCTTGGCTAGCGGGAGACCTCGACGAGCAGTACTTC.

This clonotype was seen only a few times. The rearrangement joins TRBV7-2 to TRBJ1-4; 9 positions agree with TRBD1. With V trimmed by 4 bases and J by 6 bases, 6 bases remained unmatched. Germline CDR1 reads SGHTA; CDR2 reads FQGNSA. The length of the CDR3 is 15 residues. The DNA for the CDR3 is TGTGCCAGCAGCTCGTACAGGGGGCGGGATGAAAAACTGTTTTTT. Amino acid sequence: CASSSYRGRDEKLFF.

This rearrangement joins TRBV27 to TRBJ2-2; 9 bases agree with TRBD1. Losses at the gene ends were 0 bases for V and 6 bases for J; bases not matched to a gene: 5. Per germline, CDR1 MNHEY and CDR2 SMNVEV (reference sequence). The CDR3 spans 16 residues. CDR3 amino acids: CASSLSRTGVPGELFF. The CDR3 DNA is TGTGCCAGCAGTTTATCCCGGACAGGGGTCCCCGGGGAGCTGTTTTTT.

Details on this clonotype: This could be a read error, since a much larger clone is one nucleotide away. The rearrangement uses TRBV6-5 and TRBJ2-2, with D perhaps TRBD1 (6 bases). Looked up from germline, CDR1 is MNHEY and CDR2 is SVGAGI. The CDR3 spans 16 residues. V was clipped by 6 bases and J by 7 bases, with 21 bases between them. CDR3 amino acids: CASSHIMSQGRGELFF. The CDR3 region has the DNA TGTGCCAGCAGCCATATTATGAGCCAGGGGCGCGGGGAGCTGTTTTTT.

The V and J genes are TRBV28 and TRBJ2-3; 11 bases align to TRBD2. V dropped 8 bases and J dropped 7; count of bases not matched to a gene: 8. The CDR3 consists of 14 residues. Germline values: CDR1 MDHEN, CDR2 SYDVKM. CDR3 nucleotide sequence: TGTGCCAGCTTTACTAGCGGGAGAGCTAATACGCAGTATTTT. Its translation: CASFTSGRANTQYF.

The V gene is TRBV20-1, the J gene TRBJ2-7; D perhaps matches TRBD1 (5 bases). This CDR3 is 14 amino acids long. Germline CDR1 reads DFQATT; CDR2 reads SNEGSKA (reference sequence). V lost 7 bases, J lost 0 bases, and 16 bases lay in between. The CDR3 sequence: CSDSNRFRSYEQYF. CDR3 nucleotide sequence: TGCAGTGATTCGAACAGGTTCCGCTCCTACGAGCAGTACTTC.

This clonotype appeared a few times. The chain recombines TRBV13 with TRBJ2-7, with D perhaps matching TRBD1 (6 bases). The CDR3 runs 14 residues. Trimming cost V 5 bases and J 9 bases, with 20 bases left between them. Germline V gene sequence: CDR1 PRHDT, CDR2 FYEKMQ (reference sequence). The CDR3 bases are TGTGCCAGCAGCCCTATTGTCACAGGGCCGTGGCAGTACTTC. This gives the protein CASSPIVTGPWQYF.

J is TRBJ2-7 and V is TRBV7-2, with 9 bases matching TRBD1. V gave up 5 bases and J gave up 2 bases; unmatched junction bases: 7. Germline V gives CDR1 SGHTA, CDR2 FQGNSA. This CDR3 comprises 15 residues. CDR3 nucleotide sequence: TGTGCCAGCAGCCGATCCCGGGACAGGGCCTACGAGCAGTACTTC. Translating it yields CASSRSRDRAYEQYF.

This rearrangement joins TRBV27 to TRBJ2-7; D remains ambiguous. V was pared by 0 bases and J by 10 bases, with 13 bases between. The CDR3 is 13 amino acids. Germline CDR1 MNHEY, CDR2 SMNVEV (reference sequence). The CDR3 region has the DNA TGTGCCAGCAGTTTATCGATCGTGGCGCCTCAGTACTTC. Protein: CASSLSIVAPQYF.

In its sample, this clonotype was seen a few times. The chain combines TRBV24-1 with TRBJ2-1; the match to TRBD2 covers 7 bases. The V gene's germline CDR1 is KGHDR and CDR2 SFDVKD. J gave up 6 bases and V 6 bases, and 4 bases lay outside the gene matches. CDR3 length: 13 residues. CDR3 protein: CATSFGTTNEQFF. The CDR3 nucleotides read TGTGCCACCAGTTTCGGGACTACCAATGAGCAGTTCTTC.

This chain connects TRBV20-1 to TRBJ1-2; 9 bases are a match to TRBD1. CDR1 and CDR2 from the germline V gene are DFQATT and SNEGSKA (reference sequence). V trimming: 6 bases; J trimming: 7 bases; junction bases outside the gene matches: 6. The CDR3 has 12 amino acids. CDR3 in amino acids: CSAADRGTGYTF. CDR3 bases: TGCAGTGCCGCGGACAGGGGAACTGGCTACACCTTC.

This clonotype was seen repeatedly, ten times or more. V and J are TRBV7-2 and TRBJ1-5; tentatively, D is TRBD1 (6 bases). Germline V lookup: CDR1 SGHTA, CDR2 FQGNSA. This CDR3 spans 14 amino acids. V gave up 6 bases and J gave up 7 bases, with 16 bases separating them. The DNA for the CDR3 is TGTGCCAGCAGTCCGGGACACCCGGGGCAGCCCCAGCATTTT. Amino acids: CASSPGHPGQPQHF.

Ten or more counts support this clonotype. The rearrangement links TRBV20-1 to TRBJ2-5; D might be TRBD1 (7 bases). CDR3 length equals 22 residues. Trimming left V 1 base short and J 6 bases short, with 39 bases between. The germline V gene encodes CDR1 DFQATT and CDR2 SNEGSKA (reference sequence). The chain's CDR3 is CSARAAFSGSRQGKLGLKTQYF. CDR3 nucleotide sequence: TGCAGTGCTAGAGCGGCCTTCTCGGGGTCTCGACAGGGAAAACTGGGACTGAAGACCCAGTACTTC.

This clonotype has a handful of counts. The V call is TRBV20-1, the J call TRBJ1-6, with TRBD1 identical over 7 bases. After removal of 5 bases from V and 10 bases from J, the junction contained 20 bases not matched to a gene. The CDR3 is made up of 17 amino acids. In germline, CDR1 is DFQATT, CDR2 SNEGSKA (reference sequence). CDR3 nucleotide sequence: TGCAGTGCTGTAAACCCGGCGGCAGGGGGGACGGGCTCACCCCTCCACTTT. Translation gives CSAVNPAAGGTGSPLHF.

A remark on this clonotype: The junction shows a germline mismatch at one end, possibly a read error. The V call is TRBV24-1, the J call TRBJ2-1, with a weak D call TRBD2 (7 bases). The germline gives CDR1 KGHDR, CDR2 SFDVKD. The CDR3 is made up of 15 amino acids. CDR3 coding DNA: TGTGCCACCGGTGATTTGGGGAGGGGGGGCGATGAGCAGTTCTTC. Amino acids: CATGDLGRGGDEQFF.

This clonotype occurred a few times. The gene calls are TRBV7-2 and TRBJ1-5; D may be TRBD1 (5 bases). Trimming left V 3 bases short and J 6 bases short, with 12 bases between. The CDR3 runs to 14 residues. Germline assignment: CDR1 SGHTA and CDR2 FQGNSA. The CDR3 DNA reads as TGTGCCAGCAGCTTGATGGCAGGGAGTCAGCCCCAGCATTTT. This translates into CASSLMAGSQPQHF.

As for this clonotype: This could be a read error, since a much larger clone is one nucleotide away. The genes are TRBV12-3 or TRBV12-4 and TRBJ1-5, with D possibly matching TRBD1 (6 bases). The CDR3 spans 14 residues. CDR3 bases: TGTGCCAGCAGCATCGCAGGGGCTTATCAGCCCGAGCATTTT. This sequence encodes CASSIAGAYQPEHF.

This clonotype came up many times. CDR3 DNA sequence: TGTGCCAGCAGGTCTCCTTGGGGGGTTCGGGACACTGAAGCTTTCTTT. Protein product: CASRSPWGVRDTEAFF. This sequence joins TRBV7-6 and TRBJ1-1; the D gene is possibly TRBD1 (5 bases). The CDR3 loop spans 16 amino acids. The V gene's germline CDR1 is SGHVS and CDR2 FNYEAQ. V dropped 6 bases and J dropped 3 bases, with 20 bases sitting between them.